A single T cell receptor beta chain is shown here with its context. Its antigen is not identified. The PCR had 60 Vbeta and 13 Jbeta primers. Using immunoSEQ multiplex PCR, the repertoire was profiled, and TCRdb retains in-frame clones only, with some absent. This table has around 140,000 clones, approximately 57% appearing once. These data are taken from a study of cytomegalovirus exposure and HLA in healthy donors. Study-wide points: The HLA-A and HLA-B alleles of most subjects were reportedly predicted accurately from TCR beta sequences. Reports credit the classifier with highly specific, highly sensitive diagnosis of cytomegalovirus status.

Sequencing was done on a sample of PBMCs. This clonotype was obtained from a male donor in good health and CMV-seronegative.

The CDR3: CASSVGSQNQPQHF. CDR3 nucleotide sequence: TGTGCCAGCAGCGTAGGCAGTCAGAATCAGCCCCAGCATTTT. The rearrangement joins TRBV9 to TRBJ1-5; no firm D call. CDR1 and CDR2 (germline): SGDLS, YYNGEE. V was shortened by 0 bases and J by 4 bases, with 8 bases between the two germline ends. CDR3 length: 14 amino acids. The whole variable domain, filled in from reference TRBV9 and TRBJ1-5, reads DSGVTQTPKHLITATGQRVTLRCSPRSGDLSVYWYQQSLDQGLQFLIQYYNGEERAKGNILERFSAQQFPDLHSELNLSSLELGDSALYFCASSVGSQNQPQHFGDGTRLSIL.